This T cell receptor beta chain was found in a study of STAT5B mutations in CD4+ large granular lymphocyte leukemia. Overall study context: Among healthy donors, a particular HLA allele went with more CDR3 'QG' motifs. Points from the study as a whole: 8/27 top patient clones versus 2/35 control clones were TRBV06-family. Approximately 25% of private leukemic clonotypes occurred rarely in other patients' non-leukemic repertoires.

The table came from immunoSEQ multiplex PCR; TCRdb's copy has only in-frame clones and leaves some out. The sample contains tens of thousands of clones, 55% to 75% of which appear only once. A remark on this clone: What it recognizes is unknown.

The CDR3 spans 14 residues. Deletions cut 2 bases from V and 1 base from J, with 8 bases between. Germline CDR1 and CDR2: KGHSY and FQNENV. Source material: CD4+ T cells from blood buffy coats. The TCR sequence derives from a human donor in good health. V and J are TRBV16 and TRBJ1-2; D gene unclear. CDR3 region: CASSQGSNNYGYTF. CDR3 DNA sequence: TGTGCCAGCAGCCAAGGGTCCAATAACTATGGCTACACCTTC.